These T cell receptor beta chains were read from a single sample in a study of control samples from healthy donors and cancer patients. Assay used: immunoSEQ multiplex PCR; TCRdb lists only in-frame clones, some missing. The table lists some 210,000 clones, 90% to 95% of them singletons, with over 1.5% in the top ten. The specimen was blood. These receptors were obtained from a young man in good health. Both conserved end residues are part of each CDR3. D genes are given only for firm matches.

j_gene | v_gene | d_gene | CDR3nt | CDR3aa
TRBJ1-2 | TRBV11-2 | NA | TGTGCCAGCAGCTTCCACAGCTATGGCTACACCTTC | CASSFHSYGYTF
TRBJ2-7 | TRBV7-2 | NA | TGTGCCAGCAGCTTCCCAACCTACGAGCAGTACTTC | CASSFPTYEQYF
TRBJ2-7 | TRBV27 | TRBD1 | TGTGCCAGCAGTCCATCCGGGACAGGGGCGGCCGAGCAGTACTTC | CASSPSGTGAAEQYF
TRBJ1-4 | TRBV7-9 | NA | TGTGCCAGCAGCCCGGCTGATTACAAACTGTTTTTT | CASSPADYKLFF
TRBJ2-3 | TRBV7-9 | NA | TGTGCCAGCAGCTTAGTGGGGGGCCGCGCAGATACGCAGTATTTT | CASSLVGGRADTQYF
TRBJ2-7 | TRBV3-1/TRBV3-2 | TRBD2 | TGTGCCAGCAGCCAAGACCTGGGGACTAGCGGGCCGAGCTCCTACGAGCAGTACTTC | CASSQDLGTSGPSSYEQYF
TRBJ1-2 | TRBV24-1 | NA | TGTGCCACCAGTGACGGGCAGGGTAAGAGCTACACCTTC | CATSDGQGKSYTF
TRBJ2-2 | TRBV9 | NA | TGTGCCAGCAGCGTAGTGTGGAGCGTGAACACCGGGGAGCTGTTTTTT | CASSVVWSVNTGELFF
TRBJ1-5 | TRBV19 | NA | TGTGCCAGTAGTATAGACGCGTGGGGAAGCAATCAGCCCCAGCATTTT | CASSIDAWGSNQPQHF
TRBJ1-1 | TRBV6-1 | NA | TGTGCCAGCAGTGAAGAGAGGTTAGGACGTCCCGAAGCTTTCTTT | CASSEERLGRPEAFF